This record looks at one T cell receptor beta chain sequence and its context. Generated by immunoSEQ multiplex PCR, the TCRdb table keeps only in-frame clones and is missing some. This sample has under 200,000 clones, with roughly 90% found just once. CDR1 is SQVTM, CDR2 ANQGSEA, per germline. The CDR3 consists of 12 residues. V lost 7 bases and J 5 bases, leaving 11 bases between the germline ends. This specimen comes from a study of blood T cell repertoires in COVID-19. Sequencing was done on a sample of PBMCs or T cells enriched from blood (not recorded which). The sequence was collected from a woman in her late teens or twenties who had recovered from COVID-19. This rearrangement joins TRBV29-1 to TRBJ1-4; a weak D match, TRBD1 (6 bases). DNA for the CDR3: TGCAGCGCAGGGGCAGAGAATGAAAAACTGTTTTTT. Protein sequence: CSAGAENEKLFF.